The TCR beta chain described here comes from a study of blood T cells in healthy people across ages. The authors ran a second PCR of roughly 6 to 12 cycles using a sample-barcoded 5' primer and a J-beta primer mix. Through a template-switch adaptor with 12 random nucleotides, each cDNA molecule received a tag. From the 5' RACE reads, TCRdb called clonotypes with MiXCR, one entry per CDR3 protein. This sample has some 890,000 distinct CDR3 sequences, with about 28% found just once. The V end was cut by 1 base, the J end by 4 bases, with 14 bases between. CDR1 MGHRA and CDR2 YSYEKL come from the germline V gene. This CDR3 contains 16 residues. It was approximately 10 milliliters of peripheral blood that were drawn from each donor. Study-level points and caveats: Any conclusive comparison of naive versus antigen-experienced cells was prevented by using unsorted PBMCs.

This clonotype was seen ten or more times. Its antigen remains unknown. These data were likewise used in another study, on T cells of mothers and their children. According to that study: The people who donated were three healthy Caucasian mothers and their six children.

This TCR derives from a woman aged 40 to 49 in good health. The sequenced material came from blood. The V gene is TRBV4-1, the J gene TRBJ2-1; D assignment may be TRBD1 or TRBD2 (6 bases each). The CDR3 loop reads CASSQGWRGAYNEQFF. The CDR3 coding sequence is TGCGCCAGCAGCCAAGGTTGGAGGGGGGCATACAATGAGCAGTTCTTC.